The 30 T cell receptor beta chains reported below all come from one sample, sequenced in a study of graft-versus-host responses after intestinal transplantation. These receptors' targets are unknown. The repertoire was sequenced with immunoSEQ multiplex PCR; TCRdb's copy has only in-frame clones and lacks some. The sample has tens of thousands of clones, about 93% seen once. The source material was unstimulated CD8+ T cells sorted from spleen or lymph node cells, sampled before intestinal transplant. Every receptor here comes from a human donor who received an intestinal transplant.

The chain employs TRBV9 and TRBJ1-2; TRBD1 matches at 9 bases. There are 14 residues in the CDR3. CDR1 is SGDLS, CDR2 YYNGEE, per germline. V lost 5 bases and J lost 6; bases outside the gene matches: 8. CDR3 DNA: TGTGCCAGCAGAAGCGGGACAGGGATGGATGGCTACACCTTC. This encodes CASRSGTGMDGYTF. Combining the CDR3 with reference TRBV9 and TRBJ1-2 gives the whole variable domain DSGVTQTPKHLITATGQRVTLRCSPRSGDLSVYWYQQSLDQGLQFLIQYYNGEERAKGNILERFSAQQFPDLHSELNLSSLELGDSALYFCASRSGTGMDGYTFGSGTRLTVV.

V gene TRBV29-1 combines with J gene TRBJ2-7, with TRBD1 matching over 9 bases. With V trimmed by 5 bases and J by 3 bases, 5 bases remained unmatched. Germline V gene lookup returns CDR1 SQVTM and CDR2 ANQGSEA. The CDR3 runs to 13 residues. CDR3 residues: CSVSGQGFYEQYF. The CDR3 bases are TGCAGCGTTTCGGGACAGGGATTCTACGAGCAGTACTTC.

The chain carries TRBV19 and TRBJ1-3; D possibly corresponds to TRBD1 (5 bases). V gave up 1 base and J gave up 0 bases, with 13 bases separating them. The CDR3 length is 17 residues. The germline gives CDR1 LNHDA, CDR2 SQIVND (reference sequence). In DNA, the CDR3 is TGTGCCAGTAGTATAGTTTCGGACACGAGCTCTGGAAACACCATATATTTT. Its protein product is CASSIVSDTSSGNTIYF.

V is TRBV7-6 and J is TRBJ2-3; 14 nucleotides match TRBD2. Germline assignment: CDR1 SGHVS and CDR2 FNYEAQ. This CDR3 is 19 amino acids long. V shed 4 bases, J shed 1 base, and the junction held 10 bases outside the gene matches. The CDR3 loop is CASSSRTSGGPLRTDTQYF. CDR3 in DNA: TGTGCCAGCAGCTCGAGGACTAGCGGGGGGCCCCTCCGCACAGATACGCAGTATTTT.

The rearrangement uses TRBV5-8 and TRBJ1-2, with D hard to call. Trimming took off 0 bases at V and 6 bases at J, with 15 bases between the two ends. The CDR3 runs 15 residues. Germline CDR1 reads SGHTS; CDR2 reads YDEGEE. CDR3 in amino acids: CASSLGAETPNGYTF. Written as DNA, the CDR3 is TGTGCCAGCAGCTTGGGGGCAGAGACCCCAAATGGCTACACCTTC.

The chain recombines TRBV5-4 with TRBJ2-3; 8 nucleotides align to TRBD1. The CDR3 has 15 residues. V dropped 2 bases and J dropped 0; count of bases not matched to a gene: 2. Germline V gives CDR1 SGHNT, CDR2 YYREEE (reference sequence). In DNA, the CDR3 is TGTGCCAGCAGCTTCGGACAGGGTAGCACAGATACGCAGTATTTT. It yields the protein CASSFGQGSTDTQYF.

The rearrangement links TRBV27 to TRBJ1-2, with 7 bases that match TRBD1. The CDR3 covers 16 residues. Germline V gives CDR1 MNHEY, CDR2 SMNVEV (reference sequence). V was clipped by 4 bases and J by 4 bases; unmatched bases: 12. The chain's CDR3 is CASSYQGGGLGYGYTF. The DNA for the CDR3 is TGTGCCAGCAGTTATCAAGGGGGCGGCCTCGGCTATGGCTACACCTTC.

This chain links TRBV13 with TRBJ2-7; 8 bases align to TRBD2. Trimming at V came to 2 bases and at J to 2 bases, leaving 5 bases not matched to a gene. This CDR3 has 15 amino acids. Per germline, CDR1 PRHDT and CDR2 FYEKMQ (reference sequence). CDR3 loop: CASSLFGGGAYEQYF. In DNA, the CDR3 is TGTGCCAGCAGCTTATTCGGGGGGGGTGCCTACGAGCAGTACTTC.

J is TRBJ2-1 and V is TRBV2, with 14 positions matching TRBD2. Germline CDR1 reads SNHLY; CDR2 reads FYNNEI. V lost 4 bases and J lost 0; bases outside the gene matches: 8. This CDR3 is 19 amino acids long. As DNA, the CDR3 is TGTGCCAGCAGTGGAAAGGGACTAGCGGGGGAGAGCTCCTACAATGAGCAGTTCTTC. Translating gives CASSGKGLAGESSYNEQFF.

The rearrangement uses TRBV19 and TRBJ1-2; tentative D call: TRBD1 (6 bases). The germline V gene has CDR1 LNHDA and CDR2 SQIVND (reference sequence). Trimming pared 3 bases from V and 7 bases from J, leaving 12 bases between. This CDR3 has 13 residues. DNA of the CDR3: TGTGCCAGTAGTATGGGGGGGCTGTCTGGCTACACCTTC. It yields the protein CASSMGGLSGYTF.

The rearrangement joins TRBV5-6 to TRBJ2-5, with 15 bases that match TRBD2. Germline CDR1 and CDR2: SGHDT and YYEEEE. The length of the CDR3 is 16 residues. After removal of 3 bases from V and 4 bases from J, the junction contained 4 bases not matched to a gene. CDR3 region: CASSYGLAGGLETQYF. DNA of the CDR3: TGTGCCAGCAGCTATGGACTAGCGGGGGGGCTAGAGACCCAGTACTTC.

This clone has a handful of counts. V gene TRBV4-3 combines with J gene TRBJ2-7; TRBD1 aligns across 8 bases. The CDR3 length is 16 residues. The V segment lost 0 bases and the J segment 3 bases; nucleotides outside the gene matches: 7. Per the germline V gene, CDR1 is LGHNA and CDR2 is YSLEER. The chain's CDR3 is CASSQEFLGTGYEQYF. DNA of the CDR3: TGCGCCAGCAGCCAAGAATTCCTAGGGACAGGCTACGAGCAGTACTTC.

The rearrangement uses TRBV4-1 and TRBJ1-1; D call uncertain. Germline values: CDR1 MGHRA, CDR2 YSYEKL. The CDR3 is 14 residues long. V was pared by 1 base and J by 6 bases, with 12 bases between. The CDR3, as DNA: TGCGCCAGCAGCCAAGTTGGGTTGAGGCCTGAAGCTTTCTTT. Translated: CASSQVGLRPEAFF.

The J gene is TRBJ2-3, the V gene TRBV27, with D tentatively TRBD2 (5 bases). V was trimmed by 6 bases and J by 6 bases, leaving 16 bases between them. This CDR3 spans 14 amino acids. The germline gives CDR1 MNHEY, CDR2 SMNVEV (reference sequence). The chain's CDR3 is CASRPPGFRDTQYF. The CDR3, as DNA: TGTGCCAGCAGGCCTCCGGGGTTTCGGGATACGCAGTATTTT.

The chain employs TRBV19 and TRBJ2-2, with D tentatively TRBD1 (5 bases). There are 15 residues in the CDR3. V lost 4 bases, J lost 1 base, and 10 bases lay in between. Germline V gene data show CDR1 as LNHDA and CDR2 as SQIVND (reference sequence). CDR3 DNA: TGTGCCAGTAGTACACTGACAGAGAACACCGGGGAGCTGTTTTTT. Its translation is CASSTLTENTGELFF.

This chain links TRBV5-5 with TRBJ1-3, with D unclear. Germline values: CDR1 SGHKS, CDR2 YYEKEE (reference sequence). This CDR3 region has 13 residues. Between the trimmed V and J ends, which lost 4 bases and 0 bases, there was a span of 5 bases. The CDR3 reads CASSPSSGNTIYF. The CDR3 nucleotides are TGTGCCAGCAGCCCCAGCTCTGGAAACACCATATATTTT.

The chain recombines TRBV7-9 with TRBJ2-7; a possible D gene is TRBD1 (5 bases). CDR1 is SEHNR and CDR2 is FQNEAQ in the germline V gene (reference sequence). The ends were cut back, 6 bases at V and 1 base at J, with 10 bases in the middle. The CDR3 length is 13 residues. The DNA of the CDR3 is TGTGCCAGCAGTAAGACAGCTTCCTACGAGCAGTACTTC. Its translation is CASSKTASYEQYF.

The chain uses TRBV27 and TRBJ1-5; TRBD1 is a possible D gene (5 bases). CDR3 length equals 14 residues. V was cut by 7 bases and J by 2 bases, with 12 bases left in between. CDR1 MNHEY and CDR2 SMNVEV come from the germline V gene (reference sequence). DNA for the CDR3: TGTGCCAGCACCCCGGGAGGGGGCAATCAGCCCCAGCATTTT. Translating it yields CASTPGGGNQPQHF.

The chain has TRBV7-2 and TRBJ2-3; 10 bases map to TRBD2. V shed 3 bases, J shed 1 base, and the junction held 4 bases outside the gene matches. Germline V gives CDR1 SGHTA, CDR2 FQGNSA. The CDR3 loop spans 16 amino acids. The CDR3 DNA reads TGTGCCAGCAGCTTCGCTAGCGGGGGAGGCACAGATACGCAGTATTTT. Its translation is CASSFASGGGTDTQYF. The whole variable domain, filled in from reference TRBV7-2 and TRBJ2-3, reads GAGVSQSPSNKVTEKGKDVELRCDPISGHTALYWYRQSLGQGLEFLIYFQGNSAPDKSGLPSDRFSAERTGGSVSTLTIQRTQQEDSAVYLCASSFASGGGTDTQYFGPGTRLTVL.

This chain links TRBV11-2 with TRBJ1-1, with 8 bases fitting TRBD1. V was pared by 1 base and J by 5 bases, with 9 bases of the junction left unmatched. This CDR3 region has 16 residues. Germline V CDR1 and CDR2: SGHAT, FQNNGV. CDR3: CASSLVSQGARTEAFF. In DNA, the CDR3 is TGTGCCAGCAGCTTAGTCAGTCAGGGGGCAAGAACTGAAGCTTTCTTT.

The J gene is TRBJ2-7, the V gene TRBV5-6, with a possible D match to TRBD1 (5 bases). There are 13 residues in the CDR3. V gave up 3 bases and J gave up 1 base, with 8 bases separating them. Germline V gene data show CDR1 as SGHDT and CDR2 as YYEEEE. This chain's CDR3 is CASSWTLSYEQYF. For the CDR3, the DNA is TGTGCCAGCAGCTGGACACTTTCCTACGAGCAGTACTTC.

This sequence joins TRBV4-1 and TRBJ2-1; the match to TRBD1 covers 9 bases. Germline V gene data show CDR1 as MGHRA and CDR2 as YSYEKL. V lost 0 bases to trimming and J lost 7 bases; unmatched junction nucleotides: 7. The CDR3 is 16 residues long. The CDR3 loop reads CASSQDRQGVNNEQFF. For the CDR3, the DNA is TGCGCCAGCAGCCAAGATAGACAGGGGGTGAATAATGAGCAGTTCTTC.

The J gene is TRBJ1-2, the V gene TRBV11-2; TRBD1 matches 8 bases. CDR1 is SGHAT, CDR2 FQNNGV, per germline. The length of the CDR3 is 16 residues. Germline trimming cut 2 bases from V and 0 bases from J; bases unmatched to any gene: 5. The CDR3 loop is CASSLWSGGSNYGYTF. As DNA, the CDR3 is TGTGCCAGCAGCTTATGGTCAGGGGGCTCTAACTATGGCTACACCTTC.

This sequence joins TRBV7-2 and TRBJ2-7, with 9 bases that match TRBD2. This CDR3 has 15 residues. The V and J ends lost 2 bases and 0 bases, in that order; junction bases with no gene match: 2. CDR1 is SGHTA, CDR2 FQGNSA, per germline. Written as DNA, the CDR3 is TGTGCCAGCAGCTTAAATAGCGGGGGCTCCTACGAGCAGTACTTC. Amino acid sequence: CASSLNSGGSYEQYF.

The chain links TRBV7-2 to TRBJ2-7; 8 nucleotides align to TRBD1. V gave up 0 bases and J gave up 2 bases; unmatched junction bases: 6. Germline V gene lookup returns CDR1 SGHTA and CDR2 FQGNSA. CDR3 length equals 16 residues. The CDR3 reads CASSLAVDRAAYEQYF. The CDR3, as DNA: TGTGCCAGCAGCTTAGCGGTGGACAGGGCGGCCTACGAGCAGTACTTC.

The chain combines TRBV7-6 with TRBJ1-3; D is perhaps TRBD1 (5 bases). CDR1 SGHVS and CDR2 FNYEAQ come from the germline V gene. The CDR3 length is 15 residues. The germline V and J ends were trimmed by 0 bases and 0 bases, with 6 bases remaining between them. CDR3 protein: CASSLAGGSGNTIYF. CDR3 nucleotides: TGTGCCAGCAGCTTAGCGGGGGGCTCTGGAAACACCATATATTTT.

The CDR3 coding sequence is TGTGCCAGTAGTATTCCAGGGGGAGCTTTCTTT. It specifies CASSIPGGAFF. The chain employs TRBV19 and TRBJ1-1, with 7 bases fitting TRBD1. Trimming took 3 bases from V and 10 from J; bases not matched to a gene: 2. This CDR3 comprises 11 residues. CDR1 and CDR2 (germline): LNHDA, SQIVND (reference sequence).

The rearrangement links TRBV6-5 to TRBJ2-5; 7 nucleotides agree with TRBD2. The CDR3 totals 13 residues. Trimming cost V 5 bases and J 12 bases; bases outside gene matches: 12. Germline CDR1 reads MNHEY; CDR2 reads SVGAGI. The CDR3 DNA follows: TGTGCCAGCAGTGAAAACCCTAGCGGCGGGGAGTACTTC. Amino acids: CASSENPSGGEYF.

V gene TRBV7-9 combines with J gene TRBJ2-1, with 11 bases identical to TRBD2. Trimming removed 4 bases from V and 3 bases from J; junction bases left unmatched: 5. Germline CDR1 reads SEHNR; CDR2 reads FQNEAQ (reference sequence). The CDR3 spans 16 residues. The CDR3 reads CASSYLSGGVYNEQFF. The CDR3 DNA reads TGTGCCAGCAGCTACCTTAGCGGGGGGGTCTACAATGAGCAGTTCTTC.

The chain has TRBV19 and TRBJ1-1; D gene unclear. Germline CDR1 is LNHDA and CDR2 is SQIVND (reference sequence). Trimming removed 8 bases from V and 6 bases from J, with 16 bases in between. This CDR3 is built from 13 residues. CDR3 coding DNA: TGTGCCAGTCTCAGGCATAACGGCGCTGAAGCTTTCTTT. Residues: CASLRHNGAEAFF.